The next 25 T cell receptor beta chains were all read from a single sample in a study of CD8 T cells in ankylosing spondylitis. Points from the study as a whole: What seemed typical of ankylosing spondylitis blood was a TCR beta motif built from eight highly homologous variants.

The antigens of these receptors remain unknown. One entry per CDR3 protein results from TCRdb running MiXCR on the 5' RACE reads. The sample has roughly 490,000 distinct CDR3 sequences; roughly 5% are singletons. Sequencing was carried out using blood, either unsorted or a sorted T cell fraction (not recorded which). All receptors derive from a male donor with ankylosing spondylitis.

The table lists this clonotype with many counts. The genes are TRBV4-3 and TRBJ1-6; unclear D gene. From germline, CDR1 is LGHNA and CDR2 YSLEER. The length of the CDR3 is 15 residues. Deletions cut 1 base from V and 10 bases from J, with 14 bases between. The CDR3 DNA reads as TGCGCCAGCAGCCAAGCCTATCAAGGGAGGTCACCCCTCCACTTT. This codes for CASSQAYQGRSPLHF.

This clonotype was found many times. V and J are TRBV20-1 and TRBJ1-5; D gene uncertain. The CDR3 loop spans 15 amino acids. V lost 0 bases and J lost 4, with 13 bases in between. Germline CDR1 is DFQATT and CDR2 is SNEGSKA (reference sequence). CDR3 nucleotide sequence: TGCAGTGCTAGAGATTGGGTAAACCTAAATCAGCCCCAGCATTTT. Its translation: CSARDWVNLNQPQHF.

The sample holds many counts of this clonotype. V is TRBV6-1 and J is TRBJ2-2, with a weak D call TRBD1 (6 bases). Deletions cut 6 bases from V and 7 bases from J, with 15 bases between. The length of the CDR3 is 14 residues. The germline V gene has CDR1 MNHNS and CDR2 SASEGT. The CDR3 DNA is TGTGCCAGCAGGATGGACAGTATGAGCGGGGAGCTGTTTTTT. This codes for CASRMDSMSGELFF.

This clonotype was seen ten or more times. The chain is built from TRBV9 and TRBJ1-1, with D possibly TRBD1 on 5 matching bases. This CDR3 comprises 14 residues. With 1 base removed from V and 3 bases from J, the gap between germline ends came to 10 bases. Germline V gives CDR1 SGDLS, CDR2 YYNGEE. DNA of the CDR3: TGTGCCAGCAGCGTAATCTGGGGGGACACTGAAGCTTTCTTT. Amino acids: CASSVIWGDTEAFF.

This clonotype was detected many times. The chain has TRBV21-1 and TRBJ1-2. TRBV21-1 is classified as a pseudogene. The CDR3 length is 14 residues. The CDR3 region is CASSKDSVGRGYTF. The CDR3 DNA is TGTGCCAGCAGCAAAGATTCCGTCGGCAGGGGCTACACCTTC.

This clonotype was detected many times. This sequence joins TRBV29-1 and TRBJ2-5, with D unresolved. Germline V gene sequence: CDR1 SQVTM, CDR2 ANQGSEA. The CDR3 has 13 amino acids. Trimming took off 6 bases at V and 5 bases at J, with 16 bases between the two ends. DNA of the CDR3: TGCAGCGTCCGCGATAGCCGGGCGGAGACCCAGTACTTC. Protein: CSVRDSRAETQYF.

This clonotype occurred many times. The J gene is TRBJ2-3, the V gene TRBV24-1; 14 nucleotides match TRBD2. This CDR3 has 17 amino acids. From germline, CDR1 is KGHDR and CDR2 SFDVKD. Trimming cost V 4 bases and J 2 bases; bases outside gene matches: 4. The CDR3 loop is CATSDPGLAGDTDTQYF. In DNA form, the CDR3 reads TGTGCCACCAGTGACCCGGGACTAGCGGGGGACACAGATACGCAGTATTTT.

This clonotype was detected many times. This chain uses TRBV5-1 with TRBJ2-5; possibly TRBD1 for D (5 bases). V lost 0 bases and J lost 6, with 12 bases in between. The CDR3 runs 14 residues. Per germline, CDR1 SGHRS and CDR2 YFSETQ. CDR3 region: CASSLGQGLQTQYF. The CDR3 nucleotides read TGCGCCAGCAGCTTGGGCCAGGGTCTTCAGACCCAGTACTTC.

This clonotype showed up many times. This CDR3 reads CASSPTWGPGNTIYF. The DNA for the CDR3 is TGCGCCAGCAGCCCGACTTGGGGACCTGGAAACACCATATATTTT. The V gene is TRBV4-3, the J gene TRBJ1-3; weak D call: TRBD1 (5 bases). There are 15 residues in the CDR3. Germline loops: CDR1 LGHNA, CDR2 YSLEER. V lost 4 bases to trimming and J lost 2 bases, with 12 bases between them.

Many counts were recorded for this clonotype. The chain's CDR3 is CASSSQGIRSTDTQYF. CDR3 nucleotide sequence: TGCGCCAGCAGCTCGCAGGGGATCAGGAGCACAGATACGCAGTATTTT. The rearrangement joins TRBV5-1 to TRBJ2-3; TRBD1 might be the D (6 bases). CDR1 and CDR2 from the germline V gene are SGHRS and YFSETQ. V was shortened by 3 bases and J by 0 bases, with 14 bases between the two germline ends. CDR3 length: 16 amino acids.

This clonotype was recorded at least ten times. The chain couples TRBV6-2 or TRBV6-3 to TRBJ2-1; a possible D gene is TRBD1 (5 bases). The germline V and J ends were trimmed by 8 bases and 5 bases, with 13 bases remaining between them. This CDR3 spans 13 amino acids. Germline V lookup: CDR1 MNHEY, CDR2 SVGEGT. CDR3 nucleotides: TGTGCCAGCGACAGTCCCGAACACAATGAGCAGTTCTTC. Encoded protein: CASDSPEHNEQFF.

This clonotype was recorded at least ten times. The genes are TRBV10-3 and TRBJ2-7; D is uncertain. The CDR3 is 14 residues long. Germline values: CDR1 ENHRY, CDR2 SYGVKD. Trimming cost V 6 bases and J 7 bases, with 19 bases left between them. The DNA of the CDR3 is TGTGCCATCAGCCCCCCTTCTGGGGATCCAGAGCAGTACTTC. Protein product: CAISPPSGDPEQYF.

This clonotype was seen repeatedly, ten times or more. The chain couples TRBV28 to TRBJ1-3; 7 bases agree with TRBD1. Germline loops: CDR1 MDHEN, CDR2 SYDVKM. With V trimmed by 11 bases and J by 0 bases, 7 bases remained unmatched. The CDR3 extends over 14 amino acids. The CDR3 DNA reads as TGTGCCGCACGGGACAGCATCTCTGGAAACACCATATATTTT. It codes for CAARDSISGNTIYF.

This clonotype showed up many times. The chain recombines TRBV5-6 with TRBJ2-1, with TRBD1 matching 8 bases. Germline-derived CDR1 and CDR2 are SGHDT and YYEEEE. This CDR3 has 14 amino acids. V was clipped by 2 bases and J by 8 bases; unmatched bases: 6. CDR3 amino acids: CASSFRAGGDEQFF. As DNA, the CDR3 is TGTGCCAGCAGCTTCCGCGCAGGGGGCGATGAGCAGTTCTTC.

This clonotype was observed many times. The chain joins TRBV20-1 to TRBJ2-1; perhaps TRBD2 as D (5 bases). The germline V gene encodes CDR1 DFQATT and CDR2 SNEGSKA (reference sequence). V was pared by 1 base and J by 4 bases, with 8 bases between. CDR3 length: 13 residues. This chain's CDR3 is CSARGRRYNEQFF. As DNA, the CDR3 is TGCAGTGCTAGAGGGAGGAGGTACAATGAGCAGTTCTTC.

This clonotype was detected many times. V is TRBV5-1 and J is TRBJ2-3; D could derive from TRBD1 or TRBD2 (5 bases each). The CDR3 is 15 residues long. Germline V gene sequence: CDR1 SGHRS, CDR2 YFSETQ. Trimming removed 5 bases from V and 1 base from J, with 14 bases in between. CDR3 coding DNA: TGCGCCAGCAGTGAACGGGGACCCCGCACAGATACGCAGTATTTT. Translating gives CASSERGPRTDTQYF.

J is TRBJ2-5 and V is TRBV6-5; D call uncertain. This CDR3 region has 14 residues. The V end lost 0 bases, the J end lost 2 bases, and 7 bases lay between the germline ends. Germline loops: CDR1 MNHEY, CDR2 SVGAGI. The CDR3 DNA is TGTGCCAGCAGTTACTCGGGCAGGCAAGAGACCCAGTACTTC. This encodes CASSYSGRQETQYF.

This clonotype was detected many times. The chain links TRBV5-1 to TRBJ2-7; 8 nucleotides match TRBD2. V shed 4 bases and J 3 bases; nucleotides not matched to a gene: 6. The CDR3 is 14 amino acids. Germline V lookup: CDR1 SGHRS, CDR2 YFSETQ. DNA of the CDR3: TGCGCCAGCAGCCCTTCTAGCGGGTACTACGAGCAGTACTTC. This encodes CASSPSSGYYEQYF.

The V gene is TRBV3-1, the J gene TRBJ1-4, with 8 bases matching TRBD1. The germline V gene has CDR1 LGHDT and CDR2 YNNKEL (reference sequence). The trim removed 4 bases at V and 6 bases at J, leaving 4 bases unmatched. This CDR3 has 14 residues. CDR3 DNA: TGTGCCAGCAGCCCGACAGGGGCCGATGAAAAACTGTTTTTT. Protein: CASSPTGADEKLFF.

The table lists this clonotype with many counts. The CDR3 DNA reads as TGTGCCAGCAGCTTAGATAGCAAGCAGTACTTC. Amino acid sequence: CASSLDSKQYF. This chain joins TRBV7-2 and TRBJ2-7; unclear D gene. Between the trimmed V and J ends, which lost 1 base and 8 bases, there was a span of 6 bases. Germline CDR1 and CDR2: SGHTA and FQGNSA. This CDR3 has 11 residues.

This clonotype was observed a handful of times. The V gene is TRBV19, the J gene TRBJ2-5, with a tentative D call TRBD2 (6 bases). Trimming removed 3 bases from V and 3 bases from J, with 11 bases in between. Germline lookup yields CDR1 LNHDA and CDR2 SQIVND (reference sequence). The CDR3 has 14 residues. The CDR3 sequence is CASSIGGGEETQYF. In nucleotides, the CDR3 is TGTGCCAGTAGTATCGGAGGCGGGGAAGAGACCCAGTACTTC.

The table lists this clonotype with a few counts. The rearrangement uses TRBV6-6 and TRBJ2-7; either TRBD1 or TRBD2 may fit D (5 bases each). The CDR3 spans 12 residues. Germline CDR1 and CDR2: MNHNY and SVGAGI (reference sequence). V was clipped by 6 bases and J by 2 bases, with 8 bases between them. The CDR3 bases are TGTGCCAGCAGAACGGGACCCTACGAGCAGTACTTC. It encodes CASRTGPYEQYF.

This clonotype came up many times. The rearrangement uses TRBV4-1 and TRBJ2-1; 8 nucleotides align to TRBD2. With 1 base clipped from V and 6 bases from J, the junction kept 8 bases outside the gene matches. CDR1 MGHRA and CDR2 YSYEKL come from the germline V gene. The CDR3 loop spans 16 amino acids. CDR3 sequence reads: CASSQVSGTSVNEQFF. In nucleotides, the CDR3 is TGCGCCAGCAGCCAAGTCTCCGGGACTAGTGTCAATGAGCAGTTCTTC.

The genes are TRBV13 and TRBJ2-7; D possibly corresponds to TRBD2 (5 bases). V gave up 2 bases and J gave up 0 bases, with 14 bases separating them. The germline CDR1 and CDR2 sequences are PRHDT and FYEKMQ (reference sequence). This CDR3 has 16 amino acids. The DNA for the CDR3 is TGTGCCAGCAGCTTATACTCCACGGGAAGCTCCTACGAGCAGTACTTC. Its protein is CASSLYSTGSSYEQYF.

This clonotype was counted ten times or more. The CDR3 DNA reads as TGTGCCAGCAGTTACAGACCTAGCGGGAGCGCTTACAATGAGCAGTTCTTC. Encoded protein: CASSYRPSGSAYNEQFF. V and J are TRBV6-2 or TRBV6-3 and TRBJ2-1, with 10 bases identical to TRBD2. Germline V lookup: CDR1 MNHEY, CDR2 SVGEGT. Trimming removed 2 bases from V and 4 bases from J; junction bases left unmatched: 8. This CDR3 spans 17 amino acids.